These 29 T cell receptor beta chains were all obtained from the same sample, sequenced in a study of OX40 agonist ivuxolimab in advanced cancers. The protocol was immunoSEQ multiplex PCR, while the TCRdb copy is restricted to in-frame clones and leaves out a portion. The sample shows about 98,000 clones, around 88% of them seen only once. Here the sequenced sample was CD4+ or CD8+ T cells sorted from blood, taken in a trial of the OX40 agonist ivuxolimab. The source of these receptors is an adult with an advanced solid tumor such as melanoma, head and neck, liver or kidney cancer.

This sequence joins TRBV6-4 and TRBJ2-1, with TRBD2 as a possible D gene (7 bases). V was cut by 6 bases and J by 13 bases, with 22 bases left in between. This CDR3 is 14 amino acids long. In germline, CDR1 is MRHNA, CDR2 SNTAGT. CDR3 sequence reads: CASSRLFGGQNQFF. The CDR3 DNA reads TGTGCCAGCAGCCGCCTTTTCGGGGGGCAAAATCAGTTCTTC.

The chain employs TRBV10-1 and TRBJ2-2; weak D call: TRBD1 (6 bases). V was trimmed by 8 bases and J by 7 bases, leaving 14 bases between them. The CDR3 loop spans 13 amino acids. The V gene's germline CDR1 is WNHNN and CDR2 SYGVQD (reference sequence). CDR3 coding DNA: TGCGCCAGCGGCCTACAGGGAAACGGGGAGCTGTTTTTT. Translating gives CASGLQGNGELFF.

J is TRBJ1-6 and V is TRBV4-1, with unresolved D. CDR3 size: 16 residues. Per germline, CDR1 MGHRA and CDR2 YSYEKL. The V end was cut by 0 bases, the J end by 13 bases, with 19 bases between. The CDR3 region is CASSQESVWGEAPLHF. The CDR3 nucleotides are TGCGCCAGCAGCCAAGAGTCCGTGTGGGGAGAGGCGCCCCTCCACTTT.

The sample holds one count of this clone. The genes are TRBV5-6 and TRBJ2-7, with 7 bases identical to TRBD1. The V and J ends lost 4 bases and 2 bases, in that order; junction bases with no gene match: 3. The germline CDR1 and CDR2 sequences are SGHDT and YYEEEE. This CDR3 is 13 amino acids long. The CDR3 bases are TGTGCCAGCAGCAAGACAGGGACCTACGAGCAGTACTTC. Protein product: CASSKTGTYEQYF.

The rearrangement uses TRBV9 and TRBJ1-2; possibly TRBD1 for D (5 bases). The V gene's germline CDR1 is SGDLS and CDR2 YYNGEE. Between the trimmed V and J ends, which lost 4 bases and 6 bases, there was a span of 19 bases. There are 15 residues in the CDR3. CDR3 protein: CASSIRDLGIHGYTF. In DNA form, the CDR3 reads TGTGCCAGCAGCATTCGGGACCTGGGTATCCATGGCTACACCTTC.

The rearrangement joins TRBV6-5 to TRBJ2-7, with a weak D call TRBD1 (6 bases). The CDR3 runs 14 residues. V lost 6 bases and J 1 base, leaving 13 bases between the germline ends. Germline CDR1 is MNHEY and CDR2 is SVGAGI. CDR3 nucleotide sequence: TGTGCCAGCAGCAGCAGGGGCAAATCCTACGAGCAGTACTTC. It encodes CASSSRGKSYEQYF.

The V and J genes are TRBV5-6 and TRBJ2-1; D might be TRBD1 (6 bases). The ends were cut back, 7 bases at V and 7 bases at J, with 18 bases in the middle. The CDR3 spans 14 residues. From germline, CDR1 is SGHDT and CDR2 YYEEEE. The CDR3 coding sequence is TGTGCCAGCTTAGGGGGTTTCGGGGTGAATGAGCAGTTCTTC. Translated: CASLGGFGVNEQFF.

V is TRBV7-3 and J is TRBJ2-1, with D possibly matching TRBD1 (6 bases). Between the trimmed V and J ends, which lost 4 bases and 4 bases, there was a span of 8 bases. CDR1 is SGHTA and CDR2 is FQGTGA in the germline V gene. CDR3 size: 13 residues. The CDR3 loop is CASSSDRYNEQFF. CDR3 bases: TGTGCCAGCAGCTCGGACAGATACAATGAGCAGTTCTTC.

The V gene is TRBV7-9, the J gene TRBJ1-1; D gene ambiguous. In germline, CDR1 is SEHNR, CDR2 FQNEAQ (reference sequence). V dropped 5 bases and J dropped 4 bases, with 14 bases sitting between them. CDR3 size: 14 residues. CDR3 DNA sequence: TGTGCCAGCAGCACCCAAGTAGGTCGCACTGAAGCTTTCTTT. Amino acid sequence: CASSTQVGRTEAFF.

This clone appeared once. V gene TRBV6-5 combines with J gene TRBJ2-7; TRBD1 matches 10 bases. Germline CDR1 MNHEY, CDR2 SVGAGI. J gave up 1 base and V 6 bases, and 3 bases lay outside the gene matches. The CDR3 has 14 amino acids. CDR3 in DNA: TGTGCCAGCAGCCCGGACAGGGGGTCCTACGAGCAGTACTTC. It yields the protein CASSPDRGSYEQYF.

V gene TRBV5-1 combines with J gene TRBJ1-1, with unresolved D. V was pared by 0 bases and J by 0 bases, with 6 bases between. The CDR3 has 14 residues. CDR1 is SGHRS and CDR2 is YFSETQ in the germline V gene. CDR3 bases: TGCGCCAGCAGCTTGGGCAGACTGAACACTGAAGCTTTCTTT. Its protein product is CASSLGRLNTEAFF.

This clone has just one count. The chain combines TRBV7-2 with TRBJ2-3; D unclear. This CDR3 spans 14 amino acids. V was trimmed by 5 bases and J by 0 bases, leaving 9 bases between them. Germline loops: CDR1 SGHTA, CDR2 FQGNSA. The CDR3 DNA sequence: TGTGCCAGCAGCCCCAGTTTTAGCACAGATACGCAGTATTTT. Protein: CASSPSFSTDTQYF.

V usage is TRBV18 and J usage is TRBJ1-4; D is unresolved. Germline V gene lookup returns CDR1 KGHSH and CDR2 LQKENI. The CDR3 has 16 residues. V dropped 2 bases and J dropped 4 bases, with 14 bases sitting between them. The CDR3 bases are TGTGCCAGCTCACCATCCCCCCCGGACTATAATGAAAAACTGTTTTTT. It specifies CASSPSPPDYNEKLFF.

The V gene is TRBV7-2, the J gene TRBJ1-1, with D uncertain. This CDR3 comprises 12 residues. The germline CDR1 and CDR2 sequences are SGHTA and FQGNSA. V lost 2 bases to trimming and J lost 8 bases, with 9 bases between them. The CDR3: CASSLMVSEAFF. The DNA for the CDR3 is TGTGCCAGCAGCTTAATGGTGTCCGAAGCTTTCTTT.

V usage is TRBV27 and J usage is TRBJ2-7; D is undetermined. CDR1 and CDR2 from the germline V gene are MNHEY and SMNVEV (reference sequence). The CDR3 covers 14 residues. V was clipped by 3 bases and J by 3 bases, with 12 bases between them. The CDR3 region has the DNA TGTGCCAGCAGTTTCAGGCAGAACTTCTACGAGCAGTACTTC. As protein: CASSFRQNFYEQYF.

The V call is TRBV5-1, the J call TRBJ1-1, with D perhaps TRBD1 (6 bases). From germline, CDR1 is SGHRS and CDR2 YFSETQ. The CDR3 is made up of 17 amino acids. The V end was cut by 0 bases, the J end by 1 base, with 16 bases between. The CDR3 nucleotides read TGCGCCAGCAGCTTGGCCAGGGGACGGGAGACGAACACTGAAGCTTTCTTT. Its translation is CASSLARGRETNTEAFF.

This sequence joins TRBV5-1 and TRBJ2-3; 12 nucleotides line up with TRBD2. Germline V gene data show CDR1 as SGHRS and CDR2 as YFSETQ. The CDR3 has 17 amino acids. Losses at the gene ends were 0 bases for V and 2 bases for J; bases not matched to a gene: 4. The CDR3 loop is CASSLATSGGLTDTQYF. CDR3 nucleotide sequence: TGCGCCAGCAGCTTGGCTACTAGCGGGGGGCTCACAGATACGCAGTATTTT. The full variable domain, rest sourced from reference TRBV5-1 and TRBJ2-3, is KAGVTQTPRYLIKTRGQQVTLSCSPISGHRSVSWYQQTPGQGLQFLFEYFSETQRNKGNFPGRFSGRQFSNSRSEMNVSTLELGDSALYLCASSLATSGGLTDTQYFGPGTRLTVL.

The CDR3 nucleotides are TGTGCCAGCAATGACTGGAGCTCCTACAATGAGCAGTTCTTC. It specifies CASNDWSSYNEQFF. The chain has TRBV6-1 and TRBJ2-1; D is undetermined. Germline CDR1 MNHNS, CDR2 SASEGT. The CDR3 is made up of 14 amino acids. Trimming took off 7 bases at V and 0 bases at J, with 10 bases between the two ends.

The chain has TRBV10-3 and TRBJ2-5; 11 bases fit TRBD2. The junction had 8 bases not matched to a gene; V was cut back by 11 bases and J by 3 bases. Germline V lookup: CDR1 ENHRY, CDR2 SYGVKD. The CDR3 is made up of 14 amino acids. For the CDR3, the DNA is TGTGCCGTAAAGCGGGGACTAGCGGAAGAGACCCAGTACTTC. Translating it yields CAVKRGLAEETQYF.

The gene calls are TRBV28 and TRBJ1-2; a weak D match, TRBD1 (5 bases). V lost 2 bases and J 4 bases, leaving 8 bases between the germline ends. The CDR3 is 13 amino acids. The germline CDR1 and CDR2 sequences are MDHEN and SYDVKM. The CDR3 region has the DNA TGTGCCAGCAGTTTAGCAGGGTTCTATGGCTACACCTTC. Amino acids: CASSLAGFYGYTF.

The chain employs TRBV28 and TRBJ1-2; D ambiguous. This CDR3 has 15 residues. V was pared by 2 bases and J by 2 bases, with 12 bases between. The germline gives CDR1 MDHEN, CDR2 SYDVKM. The DNA for the CDR3 is TGTGCCAGCAGTTTACAGAGCCTGGGGAACTATGGCTACACCTTC. This codes for CASSLQSLGNYGYTF.

V is TRBV7-9 and J is TRBJ2-7, with D perhaps TRBD2 (7 bases). The CDR3 is made up of 13 amino acids. The germline CDR1 and CDR2 sequences are SEHNR and FQNEAQ (reference sequence). Trimming shortened V by 7 bases and J by 4 bases, and 14 bases separated the two germline ends. This CDR3 reads CASTQQGGYEQYF. Written as DNA, the CDR3 is TGTGCCAGCACCCAACAGGGAGGGTACGAGCAGTACTTC.

This chain uses TRBV29-1 with TRBJ1-1; D is perhaps TRBD1 (5 bases). The CDR3 length is 14 residues. V shed 5 bases and J shed 5 bases, with 18 bases lying between them. CDR1 is SQVTM and CDR2 is ANQGSEA in the germline V gene. The CDR3 nucleotides are TGCAGCGTTACTGGGGCCTCCCTCAAGACTGAAGCTTTCTTT. Translation: CSVTGASLKTEAFF.

This rearrangement joins TRBV5-1 to TRBJ1-1; 9 bases line up with TRBD1. The germline V gene encodes CDR1 SGHRS and CDR2 YFSETQ. J lost 5 bases, V lost 3 bases, and 11 bases had no gene match. The CDR3 length is 16 residues. CDR3 DNA: TGCGCCAGCAGCTCTTTATCCGGGACAGGGCTGACTGAAGCTTTCTTT. Translation: CASSSLSGTGLTEAFF.

V gene TRBV6-1 combines with J gene TRBJ2-1, with D possibly TRBD1 on 6 matching bases. Germline CDR1 is MNHNS and CDR2 is SASEGT. CDR3 length equals 15 residues. With 3 bases removed from V and 2 bases from J, the gap between germline ends came to 11 bases. The CDR3 protein is CASSDAGVPYNEQFF. The CDR3, as DNA: TGTGCCAGCAGTGATGCAGGGGTACCCTACAATGAGCAGTTCTTC.

CDR3 loop: CASSFQGGEETQYF. CDR3 bases: TGTGCCAGCAGCTTCCAGGGGGGTGAAGAGACCCAGTACTTC. The chain recombines TRBV7-2 with TRBJ2-5; TRBD1 might be the D (7 bases). Trimming shortened V by 3 bases and J by 3 bases, and 11 bases separated the two germline ends. This CDR3 spans 14 amino acids. The germline V gene encodes CDR1 SGHTA and CDR2 FQGNSA.

This sequence joins TRBV2 and TRBJ2-3, with 8 bases fitting TRBD1. Germline-derived CDR1 and CDR2 are SNHLY and FYNNEI. This CDR3 is 16 amino acids long. The J segment lost 8 bases and the V segment lost 7 bases, leaving 17 bases of the junction unmatched. The CDR3 is CASNTMTGDPVGTQYF. The DNA for the CDR3 is TGTGCCAGCAATACTATGACAGGGGACCCTGTGGGTACGCAGTATTTT.

Written as DNA, the CDR3 is TGTGCCACCACCGTGAGGGGGGATGGCACAGATACGCAGTATTTT. This encodes CATTVRGDGTDTQYF. V and J are TRBV19 and TRBJ2-3, with D perhaps assigned TRBD1 or TRBD2 (6 bases each). In germline, CDR1 is LNHDA, CDR2 SQIVND (reference sequence). This CDR3 contains 15 residues. With 10 bases removed from V and 1 base from J, the gap between germline ends came to 18 bases.

J is TRBJ2-4 and V is TRBV6-6; 7 nucleotides agree with TRBD2. The V and J ends lost 0 bases and 7 bases, in that order; junction bases with no gene match: 6. Germline CDR1 and CDR2: MNHNY and SVGAGI (reference sequence). The CDR3 contains 15 residues. The CDR3 loop is CASSYSSGGGNIQYF. The DNA of the CDR3 is TGTGCCAGCAGTTACTCGAGTGGGGGAGGGAACATTCAGTACTTC.